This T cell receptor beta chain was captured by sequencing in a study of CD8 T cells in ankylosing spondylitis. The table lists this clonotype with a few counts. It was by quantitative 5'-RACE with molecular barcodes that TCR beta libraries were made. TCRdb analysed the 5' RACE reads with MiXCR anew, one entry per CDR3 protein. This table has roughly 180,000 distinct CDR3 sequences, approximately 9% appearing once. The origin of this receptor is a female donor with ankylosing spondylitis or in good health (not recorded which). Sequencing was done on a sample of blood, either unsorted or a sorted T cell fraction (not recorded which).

The CDR3 DNA reads TGCGCCAGCAGCCAAGGAACTGGCTACACCTTC. It is translated as CASSQGTGYTF. The rearrangement joins TRBV4-3 to TRBJ1-2; D ambiguous. From germline, CDR1 is LGHNA and CDR2 YSLEER. The CDR3 consists of 11 residues. The ends were cut back, 1 base at V and 7 bases at J, with 4 bases in the middle.